The following is a T cell receptor beta chain sequence with its context. In its sample, this clone was seen many times. The specificity of this receptor is unknown. The sequenced fragment ends 3 residues before the CDR3 boundary, so the rest is inferred from the germline J gene. Most CVID patients and most healthy controls were of Caucasian heritage. From each donor, about 4.5 to 9 ml of heparinized peripheral whole blood was collected. Genomic DNA from adults with common variable immune deficiency (CVID) and from healthy adult controls was the source for sequencing TCRbeta CDR3 repertoires. The control group comprised some 22 healthy adult volunteers, some 12 female and 10 or so male, aged roughly 23 to 70 years with a mean age of approximately 30. To isolate peripheral blood mononuclear cells, diluted blood was subjected to density centrifugation over Hypaque 1077 or Ficoll-Paque. Unsorted mononuclear cells served as the source of genomic DNA, which was extracted either by Qiagen column purification or by a centrifugation-based method.

For sequencing input, CVID and control samples contributed equivalent amounts of genomic DNA. For every sample, a 60 bp segment covering the rearranged TCRbeta CDR3 region was amplified and then sequenced. The immunoSEQ assay, a bias-corrected multiplex PCR combined with high-throughput sequencing, was used for TCRbeta amplification. The original pipeline was this. Each unique nucleotide sequence was treated as a clone and annotated with V, D and J genes, copy number and frequency. Sequences were labeled productive if in frame, and non-productive if out of frame or containing stop codons. As previously described, Shannon's entropy was used to calculate clonality. Mean CDR3 Kyte-Doolittle hydropathy was derived from the predicted amino acid sequences of productive clones. The R hclust function was used to hierarchically cluster scaled V gene usage with Manhattan distance and complete linkage. Clone sharing by CDR3 amino acid sequence was assessed by resampling 12 repertoires per group over 100 rounds. The repertoires were searched for more than 65 published EBV-specific and 245 published CMV-specific TCRbeta sequences. A couple of CVID samples yielding fewer than 10,000 sequences were excluded from analysis, leaving approximately 46 CVID repertoires. Sourced from immuneACCESS, this table was stored by TCRdb with only in-frame sequences that have V and J called. A share of the clones is absent; for the studies checked, an unresolved V gene accounts for under half, and the remainder has no known explanation. D and trimming were read from the DNA, whereas the V and J calls and clone size are those reported in that table. The table shows about 45,000 clones here, with no singletons. The ten largest clones capture about 0.68% of the sample.

These data come from a study of T cell clonality in common variable immunodeficiency (dated by TCRdb to the mid-2010s). V gives up 6 bases and J gives up 0 bases, and the segment between their germline ends measures 18 bases. Based on the germline V gene (reference sequence), the CDR1 and CDR2 sequences are DFQATT and SNEGSKA. The CDR3 has 15 amino acids, counting the end cysteine and phenylalanine. The CDR3 was read in part: 36 bases, with the frame set at base 1. Results and caveats for the whole study, not just this receptor: Even though DNA input was equal, the average per sample came to some 90,000 unique sequences for controls compared with some 29,000 for CVID samples. Correlations of repertoire features with clinical complications were constrained by heterogeneity among patients within the CVID cohort. According to the authors, figuring out what caused the increased clonality in CVID would require sequencing the repertoires of T cell subpopulations. CVID TCRbeta sequences reportedly showed fewer deletions and N-nucleotide insertions and lacked highly modified clones with 13 or more V deletions. TCRbeta clonality was higher in CVID subjects than in healthy controls (t-test p = 0.018), and the increase was most characteristic of about a third of subjects. Fewer TCRbeta clones were shared among CVID subjects than among healthy controls (p < 0.0001).

Material for sequencing was peripheral blood mononuclear cells. The sequence links TRBV20-1 to TRBJ2-7; the D gene is perhaps TRBD2, on 7 matching bases. The origin of this receptor is a person aged 18-70 years in good health. The CDR3 protein is CSAAGGGGSSYEQYF. The covered CDR3 bases are TGCAGTGCGGCGGGCGGGGGCGGGAGCTCCTACGAG.